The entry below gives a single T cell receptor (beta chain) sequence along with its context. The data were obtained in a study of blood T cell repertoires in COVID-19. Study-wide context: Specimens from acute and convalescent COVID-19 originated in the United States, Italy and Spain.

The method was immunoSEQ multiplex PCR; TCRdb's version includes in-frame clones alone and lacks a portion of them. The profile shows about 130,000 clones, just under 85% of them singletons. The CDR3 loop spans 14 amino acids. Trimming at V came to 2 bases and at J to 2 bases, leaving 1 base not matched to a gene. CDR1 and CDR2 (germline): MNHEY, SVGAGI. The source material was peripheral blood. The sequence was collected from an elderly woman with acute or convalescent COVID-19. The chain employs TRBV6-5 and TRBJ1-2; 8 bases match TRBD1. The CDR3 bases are TGTGCCAGCAGTTACAGGACAGGGAACTATGGCTACACCTTC. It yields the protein CASSYRTGNYGYTF.